Listed below are T cell receptor beta chains from one sample, sequenced in a study of T cell repertoires in ileal Crohn's disease. Assay: immunoSEQ multiplex PCR; the TCRdb copy retains only in-frame clones and omits some. This table holds 4,000 or so clones, around 82% found once. Sequenced input: ileal tissue. All receptors come from an adult with Crohn's disease. Both conserved end residues are part of each CDR3. A D gene is named only where the DNA matches it firmly. Only some rows state a clone size, as once, few, many or a class for expanded clones.

clone_size j_call v_call d_call cdr3_nt cdr3_aa
medium-sized TRBJ1-2 TRBV13 - TGTGCCAGCAGCTTAGAGGGCAGGGCTAACTATGGCTACACCTTC CASSLEGRANYGYTF
- TRBJ2-7 TRBV19 TRBD2 TGTGCCAGTAGTCCCATCCCCGGCGGGGGGGCCCCCTACTTC CASSPIPGGGAPYF
once TRBJ2-7 TRBV6-4 TRBD1 TGTGCCAGCAGTGACCGGGCCGATACCGGGACAGGGGATTACGAGCAGTACTTC CASSDRADTGTGDYEQYF
few TRBJ2-1 TRBV6-5 TRBD2 TGTGCCAGCAGTTGGACTAGCGGGGAGAACAATGAGCAGTTCTTC CASSWTSGENNEQFF
- TRBJ2-2 TRBV4-3 - TGCGCCAGCAGCCAAGATCGCCGAGGGGGGGGCTCCGGGGAGCTGTTTTTT CASSQDRRGGGSGELFF
- TRBJ1-2 TRBV6-1 TRBD1 TGTGCCAGCAGTGAAGCTGGCACAGGGGGGAGTAGTTACACCTTC CASSEAGTGGSSYTF
once TRBJ2-1 TRBV4-3 TRBD2 TGCGCCAGCAGCCAATCCCTCAAAACCATACTAGCGGGGGGGCAGAATGAGCAGTTCTTC CASSQSLKTILAGGQNEQFF
- TRBJ2-1 TRBV5-4 - TGTGCCAGCAGCCTGGACACCGCGGTTAACAATGAGCAGTTCTTC CASSLDTAVNNEQFF
- TRBJ2-3 TRBV7-2 - TGTGCCAGCAGCTTAGCTAGTGCATCCACAGATACGCAGTATTTT CASSLASASTDTQYF
- TRBJ2-7 TRBV7-3 TRBD2 TGTGCCAGCAGCTTAGGCGGGGGGGTCTACGAGCAGTACTTC CASSLGGGVYEQYF
- TRBJ1-1 TRBV5-1 TRBD1 TGCGCCAGCAGCTCTTCCGGGACAGGGGTTCGGGAAGCTTTCTTT CASSSSGTGVREAFF
- TRBJ1-5 TRBV7-9 - TGTGCCAGCAGCTTAGCTTCGATTTACGGGTATCACCAGCCCCAGCATTTT CASSLASIYGYHQPQHF
- TRBJ1-1 TRBV27 - TGTGCCAGCACCCTCCGTGAGGGTTCTGAAGCTTTCTTT CASTLREGSEAFF
few TRBJ2-7 TRBV14 - TGTGCCAGCAGCGTTTTTGGGGGGACCGCCTACGAGCAGTACTTC CASSVFGGTAYEQYF
- TRBJ1-5 TRBV4-2 - TGTGCCAGCAGCCAAGATGGCTTCAATCAGCCCCAGCATTTT CASSQDGFNQPQHF
- TRBJ2-2 TRBV11-2 - TGTGCCAGCAGCGCCCGACAGGTCCCAACCGGGGAGCTGTTTTTT CASSARQVPTGELFF
- TRBJ2-7 TRBV6-1 TRBD1 TGTGCCAGCAGTTTCCCGACCGACAGGGGAGGCGAGCAGTACTTC CASSFPTDRGGEQYF
- TRBJ1-2 TRBV7-3 - TGTGCCAGCAGCTTCGCACCAGGGGTGGGCTATGGCTACACCTTC CASSFAPGVGYGYTF
- TRBJ1-2 TRBV7-9 - TGTGCCAGCAGCTTATCGGGAAGCCCCTATGGCTACACCTTC CASSLSGSPYGYTF
- TRBJ1-1 TRBV2 - TGTGCCACCCATCCATGGCAGAACACTGAAGCTTTCTTT CATHPWQNTEAFF
- TRBJ1-5 TRBV10-1 TRBD1 TGCGCCAGCAGTGAGACAGGGGGCAATCAGCCCCAGCATTTT CASSETGGNQPQHF
- TRBJ2-1 TRBV7-7 TRBD2 TGTGCCAGCAGCCCCGGCGGGGGGGCGCGTAATGAGCAGTTCTTC CASSPGGGARNEQFF
- TRBJ2-7 TRBV2 - TGTGCCAGCACTGGTGGGGCAGGACATTACGAGCAGTACTTC CASTGGAGHYEQYF
few TRBJ2-4 TRBV19 - TGTGCCAGTAGTACCCATGCAGGGGTGATCGGAAACATTCAGTACTTC CASSTHAGVIGNIQYF
- TRBJ1-1 TRBV2 - TGTGCCAGTTCCTCGGGTTTGAACACTGAAGCTTTCTTT CASSSGLNTEAFF
- TRBJ1-2 TRBV5-8 TRBD1 TGTGCCAGCTACCGACCGGAACCGGGACAGTCTTTACATGGCTACACCTTC CASYRPEPGQSLHGYTF
- TRBJ2-2 TRBV25-1 - TGTGCCAGCACGGGGGGCAGGGACACCGGGGAGCTGTTTTTT CASTGGRDTGELFF
- TRBJ2-7 TRBV6-1 - TGTGCCAGCACTCGTCGGGAGTACTTC CASTRREYF
medium-sized TRBJ2-5 TRBV30 - TGTGCCTGGAGTGCAGCCTCGAGGGGGTATCGGGACTTC CAWSAASRGYRDF
- TRBJ2-7 TRBV28 - TGTGCCAGCAGCTCGCGACAGGTAGCGACCTACGAGCAGTACTTC CASSSRQVATYEQYF
- TRBJ2-7 TRBV27 - TGTGCCAGCAGCATCCTCGACAACTCCTACGAGCAGTACTTC CASSILDNSYEQYF
- TRBJ1-6 TRBV4-3 - TGCGCCAGCAGCCTGGGGCAGGGGTGCTCACCCCTCCACTTT CASSLGQGCSPLHF
- TRBJ1-1 TRBV29-1 TRBD1 TGCAGCACTAATGACAGGGTGGGCACTGAAGCTTTCTTT CSTNDRVGTEAFF
- TRBJ1-6 TRBV7-8 TRBD1 TGTGCCAGCAGCTGGCATAGGGGGCCGAATTCACCCCTCCACTTT CASSWHRGPNSPLHF
few TRBJ2-4 TRBV30 TRBD2 TGTGCCTGGAGTCCCAAGGAGGGAGGGCAAAACATTCAGTACTTC CAWSPKEGGQNIQYF
- TRBJ2-7 TRBV10-1 TRBD2 TGCGCCAGCAGTGTCAACTGGACTAGGGGTTCCTACGAGCAGTACTTC CASSVNWTRGSYEQYF
few TRBJ1-4 TRBV29-1 - TGCAGCGTGACAGGACGGAATGAAAAACTGTTTTTT CSVTGRNEKLFF